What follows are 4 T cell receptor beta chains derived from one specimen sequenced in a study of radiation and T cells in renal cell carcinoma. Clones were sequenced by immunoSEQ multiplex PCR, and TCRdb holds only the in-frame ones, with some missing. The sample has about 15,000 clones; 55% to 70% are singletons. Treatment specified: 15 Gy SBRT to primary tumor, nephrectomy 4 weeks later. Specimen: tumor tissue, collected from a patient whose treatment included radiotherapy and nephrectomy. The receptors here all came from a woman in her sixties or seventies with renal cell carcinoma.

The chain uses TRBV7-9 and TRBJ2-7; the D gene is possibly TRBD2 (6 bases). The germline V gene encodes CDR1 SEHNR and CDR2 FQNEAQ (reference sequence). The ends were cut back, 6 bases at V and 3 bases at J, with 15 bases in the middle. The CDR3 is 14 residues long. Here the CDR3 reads CASRAPGDLYEQYF. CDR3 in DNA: TGTGCCAGCAGGGCACCGGGAGACCTCTACGAGCAGTACTTC. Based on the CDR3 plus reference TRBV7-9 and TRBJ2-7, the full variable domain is DTGVSQNPRHKITKRGQNVTFRCDPISEHNRLYWYRQTLGQGPEFLTYFQNEAQLEKSRLLSDRFSAERPKGSFSTLEIQRTEQGDSAMYLCASRAPGDLYEQYFGPGTRLTVT.

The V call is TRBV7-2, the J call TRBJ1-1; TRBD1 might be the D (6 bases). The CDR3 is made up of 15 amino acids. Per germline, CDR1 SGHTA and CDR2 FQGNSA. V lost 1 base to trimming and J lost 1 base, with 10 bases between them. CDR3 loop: CASSLEGRGNTEAFF. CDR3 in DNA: TGTGCCAGCAGCTTAGAGGGCAGGGGGAACACTGAAGCTTTCTTT.

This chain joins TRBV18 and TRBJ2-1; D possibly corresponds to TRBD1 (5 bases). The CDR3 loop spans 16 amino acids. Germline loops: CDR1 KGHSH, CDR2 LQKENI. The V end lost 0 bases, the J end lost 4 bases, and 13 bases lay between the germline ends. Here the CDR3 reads CASSPPQGRVYNEQFF. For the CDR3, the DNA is TGTGCCAGCTCACCACCGCAGGGCAGAGTGTACAATGAGCAGTTCTTC. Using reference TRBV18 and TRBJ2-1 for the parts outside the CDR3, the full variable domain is NAGVMQNPRHLVRRRGQEARLRCSPMKGHSHVYWYRQLPEEGLKFMVYLQKENIIDESGMPKERFSAEFPKEGPSILRIQQVVRGDSAAYFCASSPPQGRVYNEQFFGPGTRLTVL.

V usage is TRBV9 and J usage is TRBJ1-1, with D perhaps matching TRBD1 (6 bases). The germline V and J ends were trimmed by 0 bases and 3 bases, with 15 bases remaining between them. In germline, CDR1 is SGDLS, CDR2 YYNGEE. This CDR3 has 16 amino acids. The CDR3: CASSVGRGSADTEAFF. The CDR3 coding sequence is TGTGCCAGCAGCGTAGGGAGGGGGAGTGCGGACACTGAAGCTTTCTTT. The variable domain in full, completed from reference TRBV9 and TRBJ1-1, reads DSGVTQTPKHLITATGQRVTLRCSPRSGDLSVYWYQQSLDQGLQFLIQYYNGEERAKGNILERFSAQQFPDLHSELNLSSLELGDSALYFCASSVGRGSADTEAFFGQGTRLTVV.